This TCR beta chain was captured in a study of identical twins (dated by TCRdb to the mid-2010s). Background for the entire study: TCR alpha and beta repertoires from monozygotic twins, unrelated adults of various ages and cord blood were deep-sequenced to test whether fetal clonotypes persist. Replicate twin experiments were performed at different times using different library preparation protocols to rule out contamination. The full study reports these points: In monozygotic twins, recombination models systematically underestimated out-of-frame TCR alpha sharing, but the models matched the sharing seen between unrelated individuals. Abundant cord blood beta clonotypes carried fewer insertions; young adult naive repertoires showed a weaker similar trend, while memory repertoires showed none. Invariant T cells such as MAIT and iNKT could partly confound zero-insertion analyses, although diverse VJ usage argued against such confounding for most clonotypes. Compared with coincidental sharing between unrelated individuals, an excess of low generation-probability sequences was observed among out-of-frame TCR alpha sequences shared between twins. The excess sharing between twins in beta out-of-frame sequences was weaker because fewer shared sequences reduced the signal-to-noise ratio. Conclusions relied on cross-sectional statistical analysis, since the same donors could not be followed over many years.

Every donor in the study was a healthy Caucasian. Three pairs of female monozygotic twins, all aged 18 to 29 years, were included in the twin cohort. The RNA used for TCR libraries was isolated from peripheral blood mononuclear cells. On this clonotype itself: This clone's antigen is unknown. The input lacks base qualities; no much larger clone sits a single base away.

Libraries came from 5' RACE. Instrument on record: Illumina HiSeq 2000. A universal primer binding site was introduced by template switching, and a unique molecular identifier was present in the final cDNA, enabling accurate counting of TCR cDNA molecules. First-strand cDNA for TCR alpha and beta chains was synthesized from specific primers in the conserved constant-segment region. To control for contamination, each cDNA library was double barcoded with a SMART-Mk sample barcode plus Illumina barcodes. TruSeq adapter sequences, together with Illumina sample barcodes, were added in two successive PCR steps. TCR alpha and beta cDNA libraries were sequenced on the Illumina HiSeq platform with custom primers. In the source study's methods: MiGEC was used to process raw reads and extract unique molecular identifiers, and MiXCR was used to find CDR3 positions. Recombination models were inferred per individual with the repgenHMM and IGoR tools using an EM algorithm. The analysis of shared clonotypes was done with the tcR package in R, with sharing normalized by the product of cloneset sizes. To study raw recombination free of thymic and clonal selection effects, out-of-frame nonproductive sequences were analyzed. The public reads were reprocessed in TCRdb via fastp at Q25 and MiXCR, keeping in-frame beta chains. Records with the same CDR3 protein are collapsed into one entry carrying the most frequent genes and DNA. The V and J calls reflect TCRdb's pipeline rather than the authors' work. A total of nearly 650,000 distinct CDR3 sequences appear in this sample, under 8.5% of them only once. Around 1.6% of the sample is held by the ten biggest clonotypes.

This same sample was also part of a study on yellow fever vaccine responses in identical twins. As described in the second report: The authors reported that the T cell response to vaccination in identical twins appeared partly convergent and partly personalized. In the study, vaccine-responding T cell clones were precisely tracked in identical twins.

The sample was PBMCs. This clonotype was sampled from a woman under 30 in good health.

The CDR3 here reads CSAREAGDSYEQYF. The bases read TGCAGTGCTAGGGAAGCGGGAGATTCCTACGAGCAGTACTTC. The V and J segments used are TRBV20-1 and TRBJ2-7, with 8 junctional bases fitting TRBD2. The germline V gene encodes CDR1 DFQATT and CDR2 SNEGSKA (reference sequence). Counted from cysteine to phenylalanine, this CDR3 has 14 amino acids. Only CDR3 DNA is held: 42 bases, read in frame from base 1. Clipping removes 3 bases from V and 1 base from J, with 5 as the unmatched junction base count.